The present entry profiles one TCR beta chain with its context. Its antigen is undetermined. A deep-level run was used for the assay. Sequencing was performed with immunoSEQ multiplex PCR; in TCRdb, only in-frame clones are kept and a portion is missing. The table has around 510,000 clones, around 77% seen once. The sample belongs to a study of shared clonotypes between healthy human individuals. Turning to the study itself: Donor ages ranged 18 to 49 years: a couple of women, a few men.

Overall study findings and caveats: The represented genetic and exposure-history diversity was limited by the small number of donors.

Sample: PBMCs. The receptor was isolated from a woman aged 40-49 years in good health. Some clones in this sample may be carry-over from other donors' samples.

CDR3 sequence reads: CASSPGRQKNTGELFF. CDR3 sequence (DNA): TGTGCCAGCTCACCAGGTCGGCAGAAAAACACCGGGGAGCTGTTTTTT. The chain employs TRBV18 and TRBJ2-2, with no clear D. In germline, CDR1 is KGHSH, CDR2 LQKENI. This CDR3 is built from 16 residues. V lost 2 bases and J 2 bases, leaving 12 bases between the germline ends. The variable domain in full, completed from reference TRBV18 and TRBJ2-2, reads NAGVMQNPRHLVRRRGQEARLRCSPMKGHSHVYWYRQLPEEGLKFMVYLQKENIIDESGMPKERFSAEFPKEGPSILRIQQVVRGDSAAYFCASSPGRQKNTGELFFGEGSRLTVL.